The 27 T cell receptor beta chains in this list originate from one sample, sequenced in a study of cytomegalovirus exposure and HLA in healthy donors (dated by TCRdb to about 2017). Library preparation employed the immunoSEQ multiplex PCR assay. For the multiplex PCR, a mixture combining 60 forward primers for TCR Vbeta segments and 13 reverse primers for TCR Jbeta segments was used. Here the immuneACCESS table is served through TCRdb, limited to in-frame sequences with V and J called. Missing clones are a known gap in these copies; in checked studies unresolved V genes cover under half, and the rest lacks a known reason. Present in this sample are under 130,000 clones, around 73% of which were seen just once. The ten largest account for around 1.3% of the sample. The sample consisted of PBMCs. The receptors shown here come from a man aged 30 to 45 in good health and CMV-seronegative.

The rearrangement joins TRBV6-5 to TRBJ1-1; a weak D match, TRBD1 (6 bases). Germline V gene data show CDR1 as MNHEY and CDR2 as SVGAGI. The CDR3 covers 15 residues. Trimming left V 0 bases short and J 1 base short, with 9 bases between. The CDR3, as DNA: TGTGCCAGCAGTTACTCAGGGGGTACGAACACTGAAGCTTTCTTT. It encodes CASSYSGGTNTEAFF.

The chain has TRBV11-2 and TRBJ2-7; possible D gene TRBD1, 5 bases. V lost 1 base and J 0 bases, leaving 7 bases between the germline ends. The CDR3 consists of 14 residues. The germline CDR1 and CDR2 sequences are SGHAT and FQNNGV. The CDR3: CASSLVQGSYEQYF. The CDR3 bases are TGTGCCAGCAGCTTAGTCCAGGGCTCCTACGAGCAGTACTTC.

V is TRBV7-2 and J is TRBJ1-2, with D unresolved. Trimming removed 5 bases at V and 2 bases at J, with 9 bases between. Germline loops: CDR1 SGHTA, CDR2 FQGNSA. The CDR3 has 13 residues. Written as DNA, the CDR3 is TGTGCCAGCAGCGAGTCCCCCAACTATGGCTACACCTTC. Encoded protein: CASSESPNYGYTF.

V usage is TRBV6-5 and J usage is TRBJ2-7, with 9 bases aligning to TRBD1. Germline V gene lookup returns CDR1 MNHEY and CDR2 SVGAGI. With 4 bases clipped from V and 4 bases from J, the junction kept 11 bases outside the gene matches. The CDR3 contains 16 residues. The CDR3 sequence: CASSSLGTGQGYEQYF. In DNA, the CDR3 is TGTGCCAGCAGTTCCTTGGGTACGGGACAGGGTTACGAGCAGTACTTC.

The rearrangement uses TRBV15 and TRBJ1-4, with D possibly being TRBD1 (6 bases). CDR3 length: 16 residues. The germline V and J ends were trimmed by 3 bases and 8 bases, with 19 bases remaining between them. CDR1 and CDR2 (germline): LNHNV, YYDKDF (reference sequence). For the CDR3, the DNA is TGTGCCACCAGCAGGAACCCCGGGACATCGAGGGAAAAACTGTTTTTT. It translates to CATSRNPGTSREKLFF.

In the case of this clone: Relative to the germline gene, one junction end is altered; a read error may explain this. The J gene is TRBJ2-7, the V gene TRBV7-2, with D possibly being TRBD1 (6 bases). The CDR3 has 15 residues. Germline assignment: CDR1 SGHTA and CDR2 FQGNSA. CDR3 bases: TGTGCCAGCAGTTTGGGGCCAGGGGCCCTCTACGAGCAGCACTTC. Translation gives CASSLGPGALYEQHF.

Turning to this clone: This specimen includes other DNA sequences encoding the same CDR3. The chain joins TRBV27 to TRBJ1-3; 8 bases are a match to TRBD1. In germline, CDR1 is MNHEY, CDR2 SMNVEV (reference sequence). The CDR3 runs to 16 residues. J was trimmed by 8 bases and V by 5 bases; bases with no gene match: 14. The DNA for the CDR3 is TGTGCCAGCAGTCCCAACCCGACAGGGGTCGTGGACACCATATATTTT. Translating it yields CASSPNPTGVVDTIYF.

This chain joins TRBV29-1 and TRBJ1-1; D not certain. Per the germline V gene, CDR1 is SQVTM and CDR2 is ANQGSEA. The CDR3 is made up of 14 amino acids. Trimming shortened V by 4 bases and J by 0 bases, and 12 bases separated the two germline ends. DNA of the CDR3: TGCAGCGTTGGTCGCAGAGACATGAACACTGAAGCTTTCTTT. Amino acids: CSVGRRDMNTEAFF.

The chain has TRBV27 and TRBJ2-3; D unresolved. The length of the CDR3 is 14 residues. CDR1 is MNHEY and CDR2 is SMNVEV in the germline V gene (reference sequence). Trimming removed 6 bases from V and 0 bases from J, with 10 bases in between. The CDR3 region is CASRSTSSTDTQYF. As DNA, the CDR3 is TGTGCCAGCAGGAGTACTTCTAGCACAGATACGCAGTATTTT.

This sequence joins TRBV13 and TRBJ2-3, with a tentative D call TRBD2 (6 bases). Germline assignment: CDR1 PRHDT and CDR2 FYEKMQ (reference sequence). Trimming stripped 4 bases from V and 2 bases from J, with 16 bases between. CDR3 length: 16 amino acids. CDR3 region: CASSSPRGSLTDTQYF. The CDR3 bases are TGTGCCAGCAGCTCCCCGCGGGGCTCTCTCACAGATACGCAGTATTTT.

The rearrangement joins TRBV5-6 to TRBJ1-2; D may be TRBD1 (5 bases). Germline CDR1 is SGHDT and CDR2 is YYEEEE. The germline V and J ends were trimmed by 0 bases and 2 bases, with 14 bases remaining between them. CDR3 length equals 16 residues. The CDR3, as DNA: TGTGCCAGCAGCTTGGACGGGCAGGGAACCAACTATGGCTACACCTTC. As protein: CASSLDGQGTNYGYTF. Full variable domain (rest looked up from reference TRBV5-6 and TRBJ1-2): DAGVTQSPTHLIKTRGQQVTLRCSPKSGHDTVSWYQQALGQGPQFIFQYYEEEERQRGNFPDRFSGHQFPNYSSELNVNALLLGDSALYLCASSLDGQGTNYGYTFGSGTRLTVV.

This chain uses TRBV6-6 with TRBJ1-2, with D hard to call. V lost 2 bases, J lost 2 bases, and 12 bases lay in between. Germline CDR1 and CDR2: MNHNY and SVGAGI (reference sequence). The CDR3 length is 15 residues. Here the CDR3 DNA reads TGTGCCAGCAGTTACGGGTGGCAGGAAAACTATGGCTACACCTTC. Protein product: CASSYGWQENYGYTF.

This rearrangement joins TRBV5-8 to TRBJ1-2, with TRBD1 as a possible D gene (6 bases). The germline CDR1 and CDR2 sequences are SGHTS and YDEGEE. CDR3 length: 13 amino acids. Trimming pared 3 bases from V and 9 bases from J, leaving 15 bases between. This chain's CDR3 is CASSSRGGESYTF. The CDR3 coding sequence is TGTGCCAGCAGCTCCCGGGGGGGCGAGAGCTACACCTTC.

The count of this clone is one. The chain combines TRBV18 with TRBJ2-3; 10 nucleotides agree with TRBD2. The CDR3 has 20 amino acids. V was clipped by 0 bases and J by 1 base; unmatched bases: 13. Germline CDR1 KGHSH, CDR2 LQKENI. CDR3 in amino acids: CASSPPQRGGLRIRTDTQYF. The CDR3 region has the DNA TGTGCCAGCTCACCACCCCAGCGGGGGGGCCTCCGGATTCGCACAGATACGCAGTATTTT.

The DNA for the CDR3 is TGCGCCAGCAGCTTGGATCCCGGGTCTAACTATGGCTACACCTTC. Its protein is CASSLDPGSNYGYTF. V and J are TRBV5-1 and TRBJ1-2; D is unclear. CDR3 length: 15 amino acids. Germline CDR1 SGHRS, CDR2 YFSETQ. V was clipped by 0 bases and J by 0 bases, with 9 bases between them.

This clone was picked up a small number of times. J is TRBJ2-1 and V is TRBV5-4; D possibly corresponds to TRBD1 (6 bases). The V and J ends lost 1 base and 4 bases respectively, with 12 bases between them. The CDR3 loop spans 15 amino acids. Per germline, CDR1 SGHNT and CDR2 YYREEE (reference sequence). The CDR3 region has the DNA TGTGCCAGCAGCTTGCAGGGGCTAGAGTACAATGAGCAGTTCTTC. Amino acids: CASSLQGLEYNEQFF. The full variable domain, in which reference TRBV5-4 and TRBJ2-1 provide the parts outside the CDR3, is ETGVTQSPTHLIKTRGQQVTLRCSSQSGHNTVSWYQQALGQGPQFIFQYYREEENGRGNFPPRFSGLQFPNYSSELNVNALELDDSALYLCASSLQGLEYNEQFFGPGTRLTVL.

The chain couples TRBV10-3 to TRBJ2-3; the D gene is possibly TRBD2 (6 bases). The CDR3 totals 16 residues. The V end was cut by 8 bases, the J end by 1 base, with 19 bases between. CDR1 ENHRY and CDR2 SYGVKD come from the germline V gene. This CDR3 reads CAIPRMEGEGTDTQYF. DNA for the CDR3: TGTGCCATCCCCCGAATGGAGGGTGAGGGCACAGATACGCAGTATTTT.

A few counts support this clone. The rearrangement links TRBV19 to TRBJ2-1; 9 nucleotides line up with TRBD2. Looked up from germline, CDR1 is LNHDA and CDR2 is SQIVND (reference sequence). CDR3 length: 14 amino acids. V lost 5 bases to trimming and J lost 6 bases; unmatched junction nucleotides: 5. The CDR3 DNA follows: TGTGCCAGTAGTCCTCGCGGGGGGGCCAATGAGCAGTTCTTC. This encodes CASSPRGGANEQFF.

The chain couples TRBV28 to TRBJ1-4, with D possibly being TRBD1 (6 bases). Germline V gives CDR1 MDHEN, CDR2 SYDVKM. The CDR3 extends over 13 amino acids. With 5 bases removed from V and 10 bases from J, the gap between germline ends came to 14 bases. CDR3 protein: CASSRTQGRKLFF. The CDR3 DNA follows: TGTGCCAGCAGTAGAACGCAGGGGAGAAAACTGTTTTTT.

The V call is TRBV19, the J call TRBJ2-5, with D hard to call. CDR3 length: 15 residues. CDR1 LNHDA and CDR2 SQIVND come from the germline V gene (reference sequence). V was shortened by 5 bases and J by 0 bases, with 13 bases between the two germline ends. The CDR3 region has the DNA TGTGCCAGTAGTTCAGGTATGGCACACCAAGAGACCCAGTACTTC. Its translation is CASSSGMAHQETQYF. Full variable domain (missing parts from reference TRBV19 and TRBJ2-5): DGGITQSPKYLFRKEGQNVTLSCEQNLNHDAMYWYRQDPGQGLRLIYYSQIVNDFQKGDIAEGYSVSREKKESFPLTVTSAQKNPTAFYLCASSSGMAHQETQYFGPGTRLLVL.

This clone was found a few times. The gene calls are TRBV4-2 and TRBJ2-1; 13 nucleotides match TRBD2. V trimming: 2 bases; J trimming: 9 bases; junction bases outside the gene matches: 10. The CDR3 is 17 amino acids. Germline-derived CDR1 and CDR2 are LGHNA and YNFKEQ. CDR3 coding DNA: TGTGCCAGCAGCCAACTCGAAACTAGCGGGGGGGCCGGTGAGCAGTTCTTC. Encoded protein: CASSQLETSGGAGEQFF.

The chain links TRBV6-4 to TRBJ2-1; 11 bases agree with TRBD2. The CDR3 has 17 residues. The ends lost 11 bases at V and 0 bases at J; junction bases unmatched: 12. Germline V gene data show CDR1 as MRHNA and CDR2 as SNTAGT. CDR3 sequence: CARKASGRNHSYNEQFF. In DNA, the CDR3 is TGTGCCCGAAAAGCTAGCGGGAGGAATCACTCCTACAATGAGCAGTTCTTC.

This clone showed up just once. The V gene is TRBV21-1, the J gene TRBJ2-1; the table calls TRBD2, which could not be checked here. TRBV21-1 is listed as a pseudogene. This CDR3 has 15 residues. CDR3 sequence reads: CASSILGTSVYEQFF. In nucleotides, the CDR3 is TGTGCCAGCAGCATCCTCGGGACTAGTGTTTATGAGCAGTTCTTC.

The chain couples TRBV15 to TRBJ1-1; D remains unclear. Germline V gives CDR1 LNHNV, CDR2 YYDKDF (reference sequence). Trimming cost V 0 bases and J 1 base, with 18 bases left between them. CDR3 length: 18 residues. The CDR3 loop is CATSRDWRGGNWNTEAFF. The CDR3 DNA follows: TGTGCCACCAGCAGAGATTGGCGGGGAGGTAATTGGAACACTGAAGCTTTCTTT.

This clone was counted a few times. The chain couples TRBV5-1 to TRBJ1-2, with TRBD1 matching 7 bases. CDR1 is SGHRS and CDR2 is YFSETQ in the germline V gene. The trim removed 2 bases at V and 5 bases at J, leaving 6 bases unmatched. The CDR3 totals 14 residues. Written as DNA, the CDR3 is TGCGCCAGCAGCTTCAATGACAGGGCATATGGCTACACCTTC. Translated, it gives CASSFNDRAYGYTF.

A few counts support this clone. The chain carries TRBV5-8 and TRBJ1-5; 8 bases are shared with TRBD1. Germline CDR1 SGHTS, CDR2 YDEGEE. The length of the CDR3 is 16 residues. V lost 1 base, J lost 11 bases, and 14 bases stayed unmatched. The DNA for the CDR3 is TGTGCCAGCAGCTTGTCCCCTCGACAGGGGCGGGGTGCCCAGCATTTT. Protein: CASSLSPRQGRGAQHF.

The chain has TRBV6-5 and TRBJ2-5, with 10 bases that match TRBD1. The junction had 7 bases not matched to a gene; V was cut back by 4 bases and J by 2 bases. The V gene's germline CDR1 is MNHEY and CDR2 SVGAGI. This CDR3 is 16 amino acids long. The CDR3 spells CASSWAGQGSQETQYF. Here the CDR3 DNA reads TGTGCCAGCAGTTGGGCGGGACAGGGGTCGCAAGAGACCCAGTACTTC.